These 16 T cell receptor beta chains came from one sample sequenced in a study of cytomegalovirus exposure and HLA in healthy donors. PCR amplification relied on 60 Vbeta primers (plus 13 Jbeta primers). Only in-frame clones appear in the TCRdb table, and some are missing; sequencing was by immunoSEQ multiplex PCR. This sample yields some 100,000 clones, of which 65% to 80% are seen a single time; around an eighth belongs to the top ten. Sequencing was carried out using PBMCs. These receptors all stem from a woman aged 70-85 years in good health and CMV-seropositive.

The chain combines TRBV2 with TRBJ1-4, with 9 bases matching TRBD1. The V segment lost 6 bases and the J segment 5 bases; nucleotides outside the gene matches: 4. Germline CDR1 SNHLY, CDR2 FYNNEI. This CDR3 is built from 14 residues. In nucleotides, the CDR3 is TGTGCCAGCAGAGACAGGGGGAGGAATGAAAAACTGTTTTTT. It encodes CASRDRGRNEKLFF.

Details on this clone: One end of the junction does not line up with germline, which may come from a read error. The chain is built from TRBV2 and TRBJ2-7; possibly TRBD1 for D (6 bases). The CDR3 spans 10 residues. Germline CDR1 is SNHLY and CDR2 is FYNNEI. Here the CDR3 reads CASSDRGSGF. CDR3 bases: TGTGCCAGCAGTGACAGGGGCAGTGGCTTC.

This clone showed up just once. The chain carries TRBV5-4 and TRBJ2-1, with 9 positions matching TRBD2. Germline CDR1 reads SGHNT; CDR2 reads YYREEE (reference sequence). This CDR3 has 15 amino acids. The V segment lost 3 bases and the J segment 3 bases; nucleotides outside the gene matches: 4. DNA for the CDR3: TGTGCCAGCAGCTCCCGGACTAGCGTCTACAATGAGCAGTTCTTC. Translated: CASSSRTSVYNEQFF. The complete variable domain, with remaining parts taken from reference TRBV5-4 and TRBJ2-1, reads ETGVTQSPTHLIKTRGQQVTLRCSSQSGHNTVSWYQQALGQGPQFIFQYYREEENGRGNFPPRFSGLQFPNYSSELNVNALELDDSALYLCASSSRTSVYNEQFFGPGTRLTVL.

This clone was seen a single time. Other DNA sequences in the sample encode the same CDR3. This chain uses TRBV2 with TRBJ1-5; D possibly corresponds to TRBD1 (6 bases). There are 12 residues in the CDR3. Germline CDR1 is SNHLY and CDR2 is FYNNEI. V gave up 3 bases and J gave up 7 bases, with 7 bases separating them. CDR3: CASSERGQPQHF. The CDR3 nucleotides read TGTGCCAGCAGTGAGAGGGGGCAGCCCCAGCATTTT.

Regarding this clone: The germline gene is not matched at one end of the junction; a read error may be the cause. This chain joins TRBV7-9 and TRBJ2-3; D may be TRBD1 (6 bases). The CDR3 totals 17 residues. Germline V gene lookup returns CDR1 SEHNR and CDR2 FQNEAQ (reference sequence). The CDR3 coding sequence is TGTTCCAGCAGCCGCACGACAGGACTTGAGGGCACAGATACGCAGTATTTT. It specifies CSSSRTTGLEGTDTQYF.

This clone has a handful of counts. The rearrangement links TRBV27 to TRBJ2-7; 9 positions match TRBD2. The V gene's germline CDR1 is MNHEY and CDR2 SMNVEV (reference sequence). Losses at the gene ends were 3 bases for V and 6 bases for J; bases not matched to a gene: 9. The CDR3 loop spans 15 amino acids. CDR3 in amino acids: CASSFIAGVGGEQYF. CDR3 in DNA: TGTGCCAGCAGTTTTATAGCGGGAGTGGGGGGCGAGCAGTACTTC.

The chain recombines TRBV5-4 with TRBJ2-2; TRBD1 matches 7 bases. The CDR3 is 12 amino acids. Germline V gene data show CDR1 as SGHNT and CDR2 as YYREEE (reference sequence). The J segment lost 8 bases and the V segment lost 3 bases, leaving 1 base of the junction unmatched. The CDR3 region has the DNA TGTGCCAGCAGCTGGGGACAGGGGGAGCTGTTTTTT. This gives the protein CASSWGQGELFF. The full variable domain, in which reference TRBV5-4 and TRBJ2-2 provide the parts outside the CDR3, is ETGVTQSPTHLIKTRGQQVTLRCSSQSGHNTVSWYQQALGQGPQFIFQYYREEENGRGNFPPRFSGLQFPNYSSELNVNALELDDSALYLCASSWGQGELFFGEGSRLTVL.

The rearrangement uses TRBV18 and TRBJ1-4, with TRBD1 identical over 7 bases. The CDR3 length is 15 residues. V shed 1 base and J 6 bases; nucleotides not matched to a gene: 5. Germline lookup yields CDR1 KGHSH and CDR2 LQKENI. The CDR3 loop reads CASSPQLGTDEKLFF. CDR3 nucleotides: TGTGCCAGCTCACCACAGTTGGGGACAGATGAAAAACTGTTTTTT.

This chain uses TRBV2 with TRBJ2-7; D may be TRBD1 (5 bases). Per the germline V gene, CDR1 is SNHLY and CDR2 is FYNNEI. This CDR3 is 13 amino acids long. V lost 6 bases and J lost 4, with 13 bases in between. DNA for the CDR3: TGTGCCAGCAGCTACGGACAAGATTACGAGCAGTACTTC. Its protein product is CASSYGQDYEQYF.

The gene calls are TRBV5-1 and TRBJ1-2; weak D call: TRBD1 (6 bases). There are 12 residues in the CDR3. Trimming took 4 bases from V and 4 from J, leaving 8 bases between them. The germline V gene encodes CDR1 SGHRS and CDR2 YFSETQ. CDR3 in DNA: TGCGCCAGCAGCCCGGACAGCTATGGCTACACCTTC. Translated: CASSPDSYGYTF.

The J gene is TRBJ2-2, the V gene TRBV18; 9 bases are a match to TRBD2. Per the germline V gene, CDR1 is KGHSH and CDR2 is LQKENI. The CDR3 length is 16 residues. The V gene end was trimmed by 2 bases and the J gene end by 7 bases; junction bases not matched to a gene: 8. The CDR3: CASSPGLAGKGGELFF. The CDR3 nucleotides read TGTGCCAGCTCACCAGGGCTAGCGGGAAAGGGCGGGGAGCTGTTTTTT.

This clone was counted only a few times. Written as DNA, the CDR3 is TGTGCCATCAGTGAGGCTAGCAGTACAGATACGCAGTATTTT. Its translation: CAISEASSTDTQYF. The V gene is TRBV10-3, the J gene TRBJ2-3; a weak D match, TRBD2 (5 bases). V was pared by 2 bases and J by 3 bases, with 9 bases between. The CDR3 contains 14 residues. Per the germline V gene, CDR1 is ENHRY and CDR2 is SYGVKD.

The chain carries TRBV5-6 and TRBJ1-4; 9 positions agree with TRBD1. Germline V gene sequence: CDR1 SGHDT, CDR2 YYEEEE. V lost 3 bases and J lost 7; bases outside the gene matches: 10. This CDR3 spans 16 amino acids. For the CDR3, the DNA is TGTGCCAGCAGCTCTGTTGGGACAGGGCTATTTGAAAAACTGTTTTTT. Its translation: CASSSVGTGLFEKLFF.

This clone was detected only a few times. The V call is TRBV19, the J call TRBJ2-1; D is possibly TRBD2 (7 bases). The CDR3 length is 15 residues. Germline CDR1 LNHDA, CDR2 SQIVND (reference sequence). The germline V and J ends were trimmed by 11 bases and 3 bases, with 20 bases remaining between them. The CDR3 protein is CAHREGSSNYNEQFF. The CDR3 nucleotides are TGTGCCCACAGGGAGGGGAGCTCAAACTACAATGAGCAGTTCTTC.

The chain links TRBV28 to TRBJ2-7; tentatively, D is TRBD2 (6 bases). The CDR3 sequence is 14 residues long. V was cut by 2 bases and J by 3 bases, with 11 bases left in between. CDR1 is MDHEN and CDR2 is SYDVKM in the germline V gene. The CDR3, as DNA: TGTGCCAGCAGTTTAATCGCGGGGAACTACGAGCAGTACTTC. This gives the protein CASSLIAGNYEQYF.

In its sample, this clone was seen once. V usage is TRBV27 and J usage is TRBJ1-2; possibly TRBD1 for D (5 bases). Germline CDR1 and CDR2: MNHEY and SMNVEV (reference sequence). This CDR3 has 14 residues. CDR3 sequence reads: CAFHRGVGNYGYTF. Here the CDR3 DNA reads TGTGCGTTTCACCGGGGGGTGGGAAACTATGGCTACACCTTC.